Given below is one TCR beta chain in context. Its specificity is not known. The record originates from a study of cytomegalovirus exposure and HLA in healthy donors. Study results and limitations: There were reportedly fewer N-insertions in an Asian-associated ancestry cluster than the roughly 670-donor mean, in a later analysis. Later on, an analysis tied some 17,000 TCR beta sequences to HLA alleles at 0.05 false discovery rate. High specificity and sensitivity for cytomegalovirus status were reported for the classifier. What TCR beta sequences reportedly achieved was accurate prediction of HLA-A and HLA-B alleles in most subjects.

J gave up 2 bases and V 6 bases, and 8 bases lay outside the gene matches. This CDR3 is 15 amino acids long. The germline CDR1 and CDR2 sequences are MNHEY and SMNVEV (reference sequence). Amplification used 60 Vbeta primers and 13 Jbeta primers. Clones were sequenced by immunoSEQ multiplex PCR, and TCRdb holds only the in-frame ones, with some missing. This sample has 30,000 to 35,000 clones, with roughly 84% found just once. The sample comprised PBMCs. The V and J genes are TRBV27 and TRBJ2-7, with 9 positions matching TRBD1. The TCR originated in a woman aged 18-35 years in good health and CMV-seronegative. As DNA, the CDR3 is TGTGCCAGCAGAACCCCCGGGACAGGGACCTACGAGCAGTACTTC. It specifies CASRTPGTGTYEQYF.